A selection of T cell receptor beta chains follows, all from one sample in a study of T cell responses to AZD1222 COVID-19 vaccine. Libraries were prepared by immunoSEQ multiplex PCR; TCRdb keeps only in-frame clonotypes and omits some of them. The sample lists about 120,000 clones, about 89% occurring once. The sample here was peripheral blood, taken on day 0 of AZD1222 vaccination. These receptors were taken from an adult in good health. CDR3s leave out the opening cysteine and the closing phenylalanine or tryptophan.

CDR3 protein	V gene	J gene
ASSKTSGIITYNEQF	TRBV2	TRBJ2-1
ASSLGGVSYEQY	TRBV28	TRBJ2-7
SASRSYEQY	TRBV20-1	TRBJ2-7
ASSPPGRLAF	TRBV18	TRBJ1-1
SVKTGGGLGYT	TRBV29-1	TRBJ1-2
ASSLGTGGYEQY	TRBV11-2	TRBJ2-7
ASSSETGSSNQPQH	TRBV6-6	TRBJ1-5
ASSLTNSPLH	TRBV7-3	TRBJ1-6
ASSRGNSQPQH	TRBV23-1	TRBJ1-5
AISYPTGVFSGANVLT	TRBV10-3	TRBJ2-6
ASSLKGGKAEAF	TRBV7-9	TRBJ1-1
ASSLDHRDLSELF	TRBV28	TRBJ2-2
ASSLADNYGYT	TRBV7-3	TRBJ1-2
ATKRDPPQILY	TRBV27	TRBJ2-7
ASSEPPGGPNQPQH	TRBV10-1	TRBJ1-5
ASSSVGVDTGELF	TRBV6-1	TRBJ2-2
ASSERLNYGYT	TRBV6-1	TRBJ1-2
ASSAGAGSSYEQY	TRBV7-6	TRBJ2-7
ASSPPSRSSEQY	TRBV18	TRBJ2-7
SARDSLYEQY	TRBV29-1	TRBJ2-7
ASSLQGNTEAF	TRBV12-3/TRBV12-4	TRBJ1-1
AWPDGNTIY	TRBV30	TRBJ1-3
ASSEYFRGHGYT	TRBV25-1	TRBJ1-2
ASRVGLAPYYNEQF	TRBV7-6	TRBJ2-1
ASSLRQASGNTIY	TRBV3-1/TRBV3-2	TRBJ1-3
ASSSGGNEQY	TRBV13	TRBJ2-7
SVEGRGRTDTQY	TRBV29-1	TRBJ2-3
ASRGWDVGAF	TRBV6-5	TRBJ1-1
ASSRDRVVANEKLF	TRBV5-4	TRBJ1-4
ASSIGYEQY	TRBV5-1	TRBJ2-7
ASSSLGQSPDGYT	TRBV6-6	TRBJ1-2
ASRKPQGVSGYT	TRBV28	TRBJ1-2
ASSRGTQPELQTNTEAF	TRBV11-2	TRBJ1-1
ASSAIQGPIQETQY	TRBV5-1	TRBJ2-5
ASSLLSLITGELF	TRBV27	TRBJ2-2
ASSLVDRNPGTIIEKLF	TRBV11-2	TRBJ1-4
ASSPQMYGYT	TRBV7-9	TRBJ1-2
ASSPTVASVGEAF	TRBV7-3	TRBJ1-1
ASSIGQVPYNEQF	TRBV19	TRBJ2-1
ASSRLGIRGSDTQY	TRBV7-9	TRBJ2-3
ASSGKLNSNQPQH	TRBV19	TRBJ1-5
ASSLAPGTGNTIY	TRBV5-5	TRBJ1-3
ASSPTGAGANVLT	TRBV7-3	TRBJ2-6
ASSRISGTHTGELF	TRBV3-1/TRBV3-2	TRBJ2-2
ASSRAGGGTQY	TRBV25-1	TRBJ2-5
ASSIFPLTTGPNNEQF	TRBV19	TRBJ2-1
AWNAAVPLEQY	TRBV30	TRBJ2-7
ASSDRAGRVSNQPQH	TRBV10-2	TRBJ1-5